These T cell receptor beta chains were read from a single sample in a study of T cells in Graves' hyperthyroidism and ophthalmopathy. MiXCR, applied by TCRdb to the multiplex PCR reads, yields one record per CDR3 protein. Here the sample spans approximately 510,000 distinct CDR3 sequences, 20% being singletons. Material: blood. The receptors here all came from a man aged 18 to 30 with Graves' hyperthyroidism. CDR3s leave out the opening cysteine and the closing phenylalanine or tryptophan. The D gene is left open where the match is weak.

.,TRBV7-9,TRBJ2-5,ASSPGLTREETQY
.,TRBV6-2/TRBV6-3,TRBJ1-2,ASSSGFNYGYT
.,TRBV6-1,TRBJ2-1,ASNRKGGRTYNEQF
TRBD1,TRBV5-1,TRBJ1-5,ASSLAGQEPQH
.,TRBV20-1,TRBJ2-5,SINHEQNQETQY
.,TRBV28,TRBJ2-2,ASSTSRVTGELF
TRBD1,TRBV2,TRBJ1-4,ASVQGEKLF
.,TRBV14,TRBJ2-5,ASSSRLGETQY
.,TRBV7-2,TRBJ2-7,ASSLDGREAEQY
.,TRBV6-1,TRBJ2-7,ASSVRLFPYEQY
.,TRBV29-1,TRBJ1-2,SVDRGPGGYT
TRBD2,TRBV9,TRBJ2-7,ASSARGAGEQY
.,TRBV30,TRBJ1-5,AWSVPPGNQPQH
TRBD1,TRBV6-1,TRBJ2-7,ASRARTGGYEQY
.,TRBV30,TRBJ2-7,AWSGISQGTVDEQY
TRBD1,TRBV6-5,TRBJ2-7,ASSYAGTGAYEQY
.,TRBV9,TRBJ2-5,TSSVGGGDQETQY
.,TRBV6-1,TRBJ1-1,ASSPRGYTEAF
.,TRBV12-3/TRBV12-4,TRBJ1-1,ASSLSGWAEAF
TRBD1,TRBV28,TRBJ1-2,ASSSAGQGSGYT
TRBD2,TRBV9,TRBJ2-7,ASSVTSGPYEQY
TRBD1,TRBV5-1,TRBJ2-7,ASSLATGQGLYEQY
.,TRBV30,TRBJ2-7,AWGQTYEQY
TRBD1,TRBV4-1,TRBJ2-7,ASSRLRGLRNEQY
TRBD1,TRBV28,TRBJ2-7,ASSMGTGGLGEQY
TRBD1,TRBV12-3/TRBV12-4,TRBJ2-7,ASSLTGKYEQY
TRBD1,TRBV6-1,TRBJ2-2,ASAGGENTGELF
.,TRBV4-1,TRBJ1-1,ASRGHGGTEAF
.,TRBV2,TRBJ1-1,ASRSGGYTEAF
.,TRBV12-5,TRBJ1-5,ASAHEGQPQH
.,TRBV20-1,TRBJ1-5,SARRGPGNQPQH
.,TRBV12-3/TRBV12-4,TRBJ2-7,ASSQGTGYEQY
.,TRBV5-5,TRBJ1-1,ASSLELGTLKIF
.,TRBV27,TRBJ1-2,ASSLDSHVPDGYT
TRBD1,TRBV15,TRBJ1-2,ATSSPTGINYGYT
.,TRBV20-1,TRBJ2-5,SARGPFGSKETQY